This is a list of T cell receptor beta chains from one sample in a study of graft-versus-host responses after intestinal transplantation. The antigens of these receptors remain unknown. Data came from immunoSEQ multiplex PCR; TCRdb stores just in-frame clones and leaves some out. The sample includes roughly 100,000 clones, about nine tenths of them seen just once. The sample was unstimulated CD8+ T cells sorted from spleen or lymph node cells, taken before transplant. These receptors came from a human donor who was the organ donor for an intestinal transplant. Each CDR3 is given with its conserved first and last residue. Each record gives: V gene, clone size, D gene, J gene, CDR3 protein, CDR3 DNA. A D gene is named only where the DNA matches it firmly. The size field is filled for only some rows; it gives once, few, many or a size class.

v_gene: TRBV10-3; abundance: -; d_gene: -; j_gene: TRBJ1-1; CDR3aa: CASEGPANTEAFF; CDR3nt: TGTGCCTCCGAGGGCCCAGCGAACACTGAAGCTTTCTTT
v_gene: TRBV28; abundance: -; d_gene: TRBD2; j_gene: TRBJ2-7; CDR3aa: CASSFPLAAYEQYF; CDR3nt: TGTGCCAGCAGTTTTCCACTAGCGGCTTACGAGCAGTACTTC
v_gene: TRBV7-8; abundance: -; d_gene: TRBD2; j_gene: TRBJ2-2; CDR3aa: CASSLTRAGANTGELFF; CDR3nt: TGTGCCAGCAGCCTGACCCGAGCGGGGGCGAACACCGGGGAGCTGTTTTTT
v_gene: TRBV21-1; abundance: -; d_gene: -; j_gene: TRBJ2-7; CDR3aa: CASSKDWGDHSIHYEQYF; CDR3nt: TGTGCCAGCAGCAAAGACTGGGGGGACCATTCAATACACTACGAGCAGTACTTC
v_gene: TRBV10-3; abundance: -; d_gene: -; j_gene: TRBJ2-7; CDR3aa: CAISAPPGWSYEQYF; CDR3nt: TGTGCCATCAGTGCCCCCCCGGGATGGTCCTACGAGCAGTACTTC
v_gene: TRBV12-5; abundance: -; d_gene: -; j_gene: TRBJ2-1; CDR3aa: CASGLVNIRDEQFF; CDR3nt: TGTGCTAGTGGTTTGGTAAATATTCGGGATGAGCAGTTCTTC
v_gene: TRBV29-1; abundance: -; d_gene: -; j_gene: TRBJ2-7; CDR3aa: CSVGRQYEQYF; CDR3nt: TGCAGCGTGGGGCGACAGTACGAGCAGTACTTC
v_gene: TRBV2; abundance: few; d_gene: TRBD1; j_gene: TRBJ1-2; CDR3aa: CASRGTGEGYTF; CDR3nt: TGTGCCAGCAGGGGGACAGGGGAAGGCTACACCTTC
v_gene: TRBV13; abundance: -; d_gene: TRBD1; j_gene: TRBJ2-7; CDR3aa: CASSLTGNEQYF; CDR3nt: TGTGCCAGCAGCCTGACAGGGAACGAGCAGTACTTC
v_gene: TRBV7-3; abundance: -; d_gene: -; j_gene: TRBJ1-2; CDR3aa: CASSLDLGDGYTF; CDR3nt: TGTGCCAGCAGCTTAGATCTAGGGGATGGCTACACCTTC
v_gene: TRBV10-3; abundance: -; d_gene: -; j_gene: TRBJ1-2; CDR3aa: CAISDRWYGYTF; CDR3nt: TGTGCCATCAGTGACAGGTGGTATGGCTACACCTTC
v_gene: TRBV7-9; abundance: -; d_gene: -; j_gene: TRBJ2-5; CDR3aa: CASTLTGEQETQYF; CDR3nt: TGTGCCAGCACCCTTACAGGAGAACAAGAGACCCAGTACTTC
v_gene: TRBV27; abundance: -; d_gene: -; j_gene: TRBJ2-2; CDR3aa: CASSLTNTGELFF; CDR3nt: TGTGCCAGCTCGCTGACTAACACCGGGGAGCTGTTTTTT
v_gene: TRBV19; abundance: -; d_gene: TRBD2; j_gene: TRBJ2-1; CDR3aa: CASTLAGSYNEQFF; CDR3nt: TGTGCCAGTACGTTAGCGGGGTCCTACAATGAGCAGTTCTTC
v_gene: TRBV9; abundance: -; d_gene: -; j_gene: TRBJ2-2; CDR3aa: CASSAPYTGELFF; CDR3nt: TGTGCCAGCAGCGCCCCCTACACCGGGGAGCTGTTTTTT
v_gene: TRBV7-9; abundance: -; d_gene: -; j_gene: TRBJ2-4; CDR3aa: CASALSLAKNIQYF; CDR3nt: TGTGCCAGCGCCCTATCACTAGCCAAAAACATTCAGTACTTC
v_gene: TRBV13; abundance: -; d_gene: -; j_gene: TRBJ2-7; CDR3aa: CASSIAVNYEQYF; CDR3nt: TGTGCCAGCAGCATAGCGGTTAACTACGAGCAGTACTTC
v_gene: TRBV30; abundance: -; d_gene: -; j_gene: TRBJ2-5; CDR3aa: CAWLQVYEETQYF; CDR3nt: TGTGCCTGGTTACAGGTGTATGAGGAGACCCAGTACTTC
v_gene: TRBV7-8; abundance: -; d_gene: TRBD2; j_gene: TRBJ2-7; CDR3aa: CASSLSGGVLYEQYF; CDR3nt: TGTGCCAGCAGCTTAAGCGGGGGGGTACTATACGAGCAGTACTTC
v_gene: TRBV29-1; abundance: -; d_gene: -; j_gene: TRBJ1-2; CDR3aa: CSVEDSGGYTF; CDR3nt: TGCAGCGTTGAAGATTCCGGTGGCTACACCTTC
v_gene: TRBV4-1; abundance: -; d_gene: -; j_gene: TRBJ2-2; CDR3aa: CASSLHQNTGELFF; CDR3nt: TGCGCCAGCAGCCTTCATCAGAACACCGGGGAGCTGTTTTTT
v_gene: TRBV10-2; abundance: -; d_gene: -; j_gene: TRBJ2-1; CDR3aa: CASINTLSYNEQFF; CDR3nt: TGCGCCAGCATAAACACCCTCTCCTACAATGAGCAGTTCTTC
v_gene: TRBV9; abundance: -; d_gene: -; j_gene: TRBJ2-5; CDR3aa: CASSAAGYETQYF; CDR3nt: TGTGCCAGCAGCGCAGCGGGTTACGAGACCCAGTACTTC
v_gene: TRBV2; abundance: once; d_gene: TRBD1; j_gene: TRBJ1-1; CDR3aa: CASRGQGTEAFF; CDR3nt: TGTGCCAGCAGGGGACAGGGCACTGAAGCTTTCTTT
v_gene: TRBV10-3; abundance: -; d_gene: TRBD1; j_gene: TRBJ2-1; CDR3aa: CAISEASGTVNEQFF; CDR3nt: TGTGCCATCAGTGAAGCATCCGGGACAGTCAATGAGCAGTTCTTC
v_gene: TRBV2; abundance: -; d_gene: -; j_gene: TRBJ2-6; CDR3aa: CASTGADSGANVLTF; CDR3nt: TGTGCCAGCACCGGCGCGGACTCTGGGGCCAACGTCCTGACTTTC
v_gene: TRBV16; abundance: -; d_gene: -; j_gene: TRBJ2-3; CDR3aa: CASSIYSDTQYF; CDR3nt: TGTGCCAGCAGCATTTATTCAGATACGCAGTATTTT
v_gene: TRBV19; abundance: -; d_gene: -; j_gene: TRBJ2-2; CDR3aa: CASSIDGSSTGELFF; CDR3nt: TGTGCCAGTAGTATAGACGGGAGCTCCACCGGGGAGCTGTTTTTT
v_gene: TRBV19; abundance: -; d_gene: -; j_gene: TRBJ2-2; CDR3aa: CASSDWTENTGELFF; CDR3nt: TGTGCCAGTAGTGACTGGACAGAGAACACCGGGGAGCTGTTTTTT
v_gene: TRBV28; abundance: -; d_gene: TRBD2; j_gene: TRBJ2-1; CDR3aa: CASSKTGLAEPREQFF; CDR3nt: TGTGCCAGCAGCAAGACGGGACTAGCGGAGCCGCGGGAGCAGTTCTTC
v_gene: TRBV12-5; abundance: once; d_gene: -; j_gene: TRBJ2-3; CDR3aa: CASGSSTDTQYF; CDR3nt: TGTGCTAGTGGTTCAAGCACAGATACGCAGTATTTT
v_gene: TRBV13; abundance: -; d_gene: TRBD2; j_gene: TRBJ2-3; CDR3aa: CASSFPGLAGELTDTQYF; CDR3nt: TGTGCCAGCAGCTTTCCGGGACTAGCGGGGGAATTGACAGATACGCAGTATTTT
v_gene: TRBV9; abundance: -; d_gene: TRBD1; j_gene: TRBJ2-3; CDR3aa: CASSVEAGGDTQYF; CDR3nt: TGTGCCAGCAGCGTAGAGGCAGGGGGAGATACGCAGTATTTT
v_gene: TRBV10-2; abundance: -; d_gene: -; j_gene: TRBJ2-7; CDR3aa: CASSEGGLEQYF; CDR3nt: TGCGCCAGCAGTGAGGGTGGGCTCGAGCAGTACTTC
v_gene: TRBV6-1; abundance: -; d_gene: -; j_gene: TRBJ2-5; CDR3aa: CASSDNPGQPPQYF; CDR3nt: TGTGCCAGCAGTGACAACCCGGGACAACCGCCCCAGTACTTC
v_gene: TRBV29-1; abundance: -; d_gene: -; j_gene: TRBJ1-2; CDR3aa: CSVEDGGLAGYTF; CDR3nt: TGCAGCGTTGAAGACGGGGGGTTGGCTGGCTACACCTTC
v_gene: TRBV19; abundance: -; d_gene: -; j_gene: TRBJ2-3; CDR3aa: CASSIDTQARRETDTQYF; CDR3nt: TGTGCCAGTAGTATAGATACGCAAGCGAGGAGGGAAACAGATACGCAGTATTTT
v_gene: TRBV25-1; abundance: few; d_gene: TRBD2; j_gene: TRBJ2-1; CDR3aa: CASREVSGRAEDEQFF; CDR3nt: TGTGCCAGCAGGGAAGTTAGCGGGAGGGCGGAAGATGAGCAGTTCTTC
v_gene: TRBV6-1; abundance: -; d_gene: -; j_gene: TRBJ2-1; CDR3aa: CASATASYNEQFF; CDR3nt: TGTGCCAGCGCGACAGCGTCCTACAATGAGCAGTTCTTC
v_gene: TRBV4-2; abundance: -; d_gene: -; j_gene: TRBJ2-1; CDR3aa: CASSQAWTNEQFF; CDR3nt: TGTGCCAGCAGCCAGGCCTGGACTAATGAGCAGTTCTTC
v_gene: TRBV5-1; abundance: -; d_gene: TRBD1; j_gene: TRBJ2-5; CDR3aa: CASSLASGQGQYF; CDR3nt: TGCGCCAGCAGCTTAGCTTCGGGACAGGGGCAGTACTTC
v_gene: TRBV7-8; abundance: -; d_gene: -; j_gene: TRBJ1-5; CDR3aa: CASSSIQGFNNQPQHF; CDR3nt: TGTGCCAGCAGCTCGATTCAGGGGTTTAACAATCAGCCCCAGCATTTT
v_gene: TRBV19; abundance: -; d_gene: TRBD1; j_gene: TRBJ1-5; CDR3aa: CASSRWTGGDQPQHF; CDR3nt: TGTGCCAGTAGTAGGTGGACAGGGGGGGATCAGCCCCAGCATTTT
v_gene: TRBV7-3; abundance: -; d_gene: TRBD2; j_gene: TRBJ2-1; CDR3aa: CASSLSLQPAGGPYNEQFF; CDR3nt: TGTGCCAGCAGCTTAAGTCTCCAACCAGCGGGGGGCCCCTACAATGAGCAGTTCTTC
v_gene: TRBV6-5; abundance: -; d_gene: -; j_gene: TRBJ1-5; CDR3aa: CASSYSQGGQPQHF; CDR3nt: TGTGCCAGCAGTTACTCCCAGGGAGGACAGCCCCAGCATTTT
v_gene: TRBV4-2; abundance: -; d_gene: -; j_gene: TRBJ1-2; CDR3aa: CASSQGGGFALNYGYTF; CDR3nt: TGTGCCAGCAGCCAAGGGGGAGGGTTTGCCCTAAACTATGGCTACACCTTC
v_gene: TRBV15; abundance: -; d_gene: TRBD1; j_gene: TRBJ2-7; CDR3aa: CATSRSPGQGIYEQYF; CDR3nt: TGTGCCACCAGCAGATCCCCGGGACAGGGAATCTACGAGCAGTACTTC
v_gene: TRBV4-1; abundance: -; d_gene: TRBD1; j_gene: TRBJ1-2; CDR3aa: CASSQGSGTGIYGYTF; CDR3nt: TGCGCCAGCAGCCAAGGGTCCGGGACAGGGATTTATGGCTACACCTTC
v_gene: TRBV28; abundance: -; d_gene: -; j_gene: TRBJ1-2; CDR3aa: CASSFGLHDGYTF; CDR3nt: TGTGCCAGCAGTTTTGGGCTCCACGATGGCTACACCTTC
v_gene: TRBV19; abundance: -; d_gene: -; j_gene: TRBJ2-1; CDR3aa: CASSPPDTYNEQFF; CDR3nt: TGTGCCAGTAGTCCCCCGGACACGTACAATGAGCAGTTCTTC
v_gene: TRBV12-5; abundance: -; d_gene: TRBD2; j_gene: TRBJ2-3; CDR3aa: CASGLSHLAGETDTQYF; CDR3nt: TGTGCTAGTGGTTTGTCGCATCTAGCGGGGGAAACAGATACGCAGTATTTT
v_gene: TRBV5-1; abundance: -; d_gene: TRBD2; j_gene: TRBJ2-7; CDR3aa: CASRVTGGAYEQYF; CDR3nt: TGCGCCAGCAGAGTGACGGGAGGAGCCTACGAGCAGTACTTC
v_gene: TRBV5-6; abundance: -; d_gene: -; j_gene: TRBJ2-1; CDR3aa: CASSLNNNEQFF; CDR3nt: TGTGCCAGCAGCTTGAACAACAATGAGCAGTTCTTC
v_gene: TRBV7-3; abundance: -; d_gene: TRBD2; j_gene: TRBJ2-3; CDR3aa: CASSRAGGSTDTQYF; CDR3nt: TGTGCCAGCAGCCGAGCGGGGGGGAGCACAGATACGCAGTATTTT
v_gene: TRBV28; abundance: once; d_gene: -; j_gene: TRBJ1-1; CDR3aa: CASSLSRENTEAFF; CDR3nt: TGTGCCAGCAGTTTAAGCAGGGAGAACACTGAAGCTTTCTTT
v_gene: TRBV6-5; abundance: -; d_gene: -; j_gene: TRBJ2-3; CDR3aa: CASSQELALAQYF; CDR3nt: TGTGCCAGCAGCCAGGAGCTAGCGTTGGCGCAGTATTTT